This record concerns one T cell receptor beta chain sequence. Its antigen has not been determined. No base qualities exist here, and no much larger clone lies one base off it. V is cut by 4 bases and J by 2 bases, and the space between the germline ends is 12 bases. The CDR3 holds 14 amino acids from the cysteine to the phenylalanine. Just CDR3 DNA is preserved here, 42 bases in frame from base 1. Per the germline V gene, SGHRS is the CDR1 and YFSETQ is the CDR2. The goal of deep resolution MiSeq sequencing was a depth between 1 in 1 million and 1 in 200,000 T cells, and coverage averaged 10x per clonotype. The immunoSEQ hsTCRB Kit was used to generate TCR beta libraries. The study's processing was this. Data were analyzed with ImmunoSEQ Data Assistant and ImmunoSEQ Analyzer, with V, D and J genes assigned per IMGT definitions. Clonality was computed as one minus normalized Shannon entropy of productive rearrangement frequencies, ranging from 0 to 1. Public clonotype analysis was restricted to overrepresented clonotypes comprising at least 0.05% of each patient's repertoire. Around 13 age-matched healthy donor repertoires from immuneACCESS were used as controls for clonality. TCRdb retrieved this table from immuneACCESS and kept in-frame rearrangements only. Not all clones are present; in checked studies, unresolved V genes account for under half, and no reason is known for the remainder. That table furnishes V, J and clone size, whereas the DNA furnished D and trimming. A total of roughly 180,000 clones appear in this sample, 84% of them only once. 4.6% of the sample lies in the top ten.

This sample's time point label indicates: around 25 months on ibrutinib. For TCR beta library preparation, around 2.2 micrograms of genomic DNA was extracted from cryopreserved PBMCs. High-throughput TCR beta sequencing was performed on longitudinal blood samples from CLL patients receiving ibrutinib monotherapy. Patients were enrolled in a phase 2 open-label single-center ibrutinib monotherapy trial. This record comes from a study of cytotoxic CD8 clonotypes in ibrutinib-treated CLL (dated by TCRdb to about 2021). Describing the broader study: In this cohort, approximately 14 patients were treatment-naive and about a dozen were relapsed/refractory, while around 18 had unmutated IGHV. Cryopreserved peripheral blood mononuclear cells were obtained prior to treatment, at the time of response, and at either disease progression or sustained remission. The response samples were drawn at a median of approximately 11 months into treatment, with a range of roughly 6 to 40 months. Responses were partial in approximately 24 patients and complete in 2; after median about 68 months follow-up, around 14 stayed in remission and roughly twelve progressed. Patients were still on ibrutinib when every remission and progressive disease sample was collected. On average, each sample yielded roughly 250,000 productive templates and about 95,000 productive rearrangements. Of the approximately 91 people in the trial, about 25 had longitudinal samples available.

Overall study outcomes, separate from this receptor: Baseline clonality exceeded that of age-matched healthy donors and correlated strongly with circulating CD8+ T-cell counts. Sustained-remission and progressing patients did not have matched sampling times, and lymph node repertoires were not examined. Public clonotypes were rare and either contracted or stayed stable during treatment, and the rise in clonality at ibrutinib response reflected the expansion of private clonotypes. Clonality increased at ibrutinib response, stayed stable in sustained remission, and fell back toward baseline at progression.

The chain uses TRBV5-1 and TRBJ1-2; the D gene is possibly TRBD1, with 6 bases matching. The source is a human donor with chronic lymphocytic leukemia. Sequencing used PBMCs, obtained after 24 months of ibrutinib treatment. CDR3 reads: CASSAHRENYGYTF. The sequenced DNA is TGCGCCAGCAGCGCCCACAGGGAGAACTATGGCTACACCTTC.